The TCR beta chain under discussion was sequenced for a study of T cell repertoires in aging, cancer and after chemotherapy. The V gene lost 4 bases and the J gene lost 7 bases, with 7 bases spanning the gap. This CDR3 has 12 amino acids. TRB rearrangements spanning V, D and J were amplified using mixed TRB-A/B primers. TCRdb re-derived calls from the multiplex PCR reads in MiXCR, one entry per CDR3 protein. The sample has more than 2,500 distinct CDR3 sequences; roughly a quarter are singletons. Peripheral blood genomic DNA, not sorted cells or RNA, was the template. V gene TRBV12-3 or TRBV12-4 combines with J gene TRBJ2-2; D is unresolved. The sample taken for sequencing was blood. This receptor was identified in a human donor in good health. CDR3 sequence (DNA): TGTGCCAGCAGTTCCATGGGCGGGGAGCTGTTTTTT. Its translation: CASSSMGGELFF.